What follows are 12 T cell receptor beta chains derived from one specimen sequenced in a study of human T cells and chemical hapten exposure. Time point in this sample: pre-sensitization, week 0. Treatment indicated: therapeutic diphenylcyclopropenone sensitization with weekly scalp DPC. TCRdb re-called the RACE reads with MiXCR, one entry per CDR3 protein. The table has more than 150,000 distinct CDR3 sequences, around 30% seen once; the top ten hold about 2.8%. Sequences were derived from whole blood, sampled in connection with sensitization to the hapten diphenylcyclopropenone (DPC). Receptors were obtained from a woman between 25 and 40 years old with alopecia areata. Some clones in this sample may be carry-over from other donors' samples.

This clonotype was counted only a few times. One junction end does not reproduce the germline sequence, and a read error may be involved. The rearrangement links TRBV20-1 to TRBJ2-1; D is possibly TRBD1 (5 bases). There are 12 residues in the CDR3. Germline CDR1 is DFQATT and CDR2 is SNEGSKA (reference sequence). As DNA, the CDR3 is TGCAGTGCTTGGGATAGACAGTTCTCTTTTTACTTC. This sequence encodes CSAWDRQFSFYF.

The V call is TRBV6-2 or TRBV6-3, the J call TRBJ1-2; maybe TRBD1 (5 bases). CDR1 MNHEY and CDR2 SVGEGT come from the germline V gene. This CDR3 region has 14 residues. The ends were cut back, 6 bases at V and 3 bases at J, with 14 bases in the middle. The CDR3 DNA is TGTGCCAGCAGCCGTAGAACAGGCGACTATGGCTACACCTTC. Translating it yields CASSRRTGDYGYTF.

This clonotype appeared a few times. The CDR3 loop is CSARVRRTNTEAFF. The CDR3 nucleotides read TGCAGTGCTAGAGTTCGGCGGACGAACACTGAAGCTTTCTTT. The V gene is TRBV20-1, the J gene TRBJ1-1; D is unresolved. Trimming took off 1 base at V and 1 base at J, with 10 bases between the two ends. This CDR3 spans 14 amino acids. Looked up from germline, CDR1 is DFQATT and CDR2 is SNEGSKA (reference sequence).

There are many counts of this clonotype. This chain connects TRBV9 to TRBJ2-7, with a possible D match to TRBD1 (6 bases). Per the germline V gene, CDR1 is SGDLS and CDR2 is YYNGEE. Between the trimmed V and J ends, which lost 0 bases and 6 bases, there was a span of 13 bases. CDR3 length: 14 amino acids. The CDR3 region has the DNA TGTGCCAGCAGCGTAGCGGCACAGGGCACCGAGCAGTACTTC. Translation gives CASSVAAQGTEQYF.

This clonotype has only a few counts. The chain links TRBV5-6 to TRBJ1-2, with 7 positions matching TRBD1. The CDR3 is 17 amino acids. The V gene end was trimmed by 2 bases and the J gene end by 4 bases; junction bases not matched to a gene: 14. Germline lookup yields CDR1 SGHDT and CDR2 YYEEEE. CDR3 nucleotides: TGTGCCAGCAGCTTACCGGGACAGAAAGGGGGGAGCTATGGCTACACCTTC. This encodes CASSLPGQKGGSYGYTF.

This clonotype was seen many times. The J gene is TRBJ2-5, the V gene TRBV15; 13 nucleotides line up with TRBD2. Germline trimming cut 4 bases from V and 5 bases from J; bases unmatched to any gene: 10. The CDR3 loop spans 17 amino acids. Germline CDR1 LNHNV, CDR2 YYDKDF (reference sequence). CDR3 in amino acids: CATSTPTSGRAAETQYF. The CDR3 region has the DNA TGTGCCACCAGCACGCCCACTAGCGGGAGGGCAGCCGAGACCCAGTACTTC.

This clonotype has more than one count but fewer than ten. The J gene is TRBJ1-1, the V gene TRBV12-3 or TRBV12-4, with a tentative D call TRBD1 (5 bases). The length of the CDR3 is 12 residues. The V end was cut by 7 bases, the J end by 4 bases, with 10 bases between. For the CDR3, the DNA is TGTGCCAGCACCCTAGGGGTCACTGAAGCTTTCTTT. This translates into CASTLGVTEAFF.

The rearrangement uses TRBV28 and TRBJ2-1, with TRBD2 matching over 10 bases. J gave up 5 bases and V 3 bases, and 7 bases lay outside the gene matches. CDR1 and CDR2 (germline): MDHEN, SYDVKM. This CDR3 contains 16 residues. CDR3 loop: CASSFPSSGGDNEQFF. The CDR3 DNA follows: TGTGCCAGCAGTTTTCCCTCTAGCGGGGGTGACAATGAGCAGTTCTTC.

The chain employs TRBV10-3 and TRBJ2-5, with 11 bases fitting TRBD2. CDR1 is ENHRY and CDR2 is SYGVKD in the germline V gene. The junction had 6 bases not matched to a gene; V was cut back by 4 bases and J by 2 bases. This CDR3 has 16 amino acids. CDR3 DNA sequence: TGTGCCATCAGTGTCGCTAGCGGGGGGCCACAAGAGACCCAGTACTTC. It translates to CAISVASGGPQETQYF.

This clonotype was found a few times. This chain joins TRBV20-1 and TRBJ2-1; 9 bases map to TRBD1. Germline V gives CDR1 DFQATT, CDR2 SNEGSKA (reference sequence). The V and J ends lost 6 bases and 9 bases, in that order; junction bases with no gene match: 6. The CDR3 spans 12 residues. CDR3 region: CSATGGYGEQFF. DNA for the CDR3: TGCAGTGCAACAGGGGGCTATGGTGAGCAGTTCTTC.

The CDR3 nucleotides read TGTGCCAGCAGTTTATCCCCTAGCGGGGGTGGCGAGCAGTACTTC. This codes for CASSLSPSGGGEQYF. The chain links TRBV28 to TRBJ2-7; 10 bases map to TRBD2. V was pared by 1 base and J by 6 bases, with 6 bases of the junction left unmatched. CDR3 length: 15 amino acids. Per the germline V gene, CDR1 is MDHEN and CDR2 is SYDVKM.

The chain is built from TRBV6-2 or TRBV6-3 and TRBJ2-3; 10 bases are a match to TRBD2. CDR3 length: 20 amino acids. Trimming took 2 bases from V and 4 from J; bases not matched to a gene: 18. Germline lookup yields CDR1 MNHEY and CDR2 SVGEGT. CDR3 coding DNA: TGTGCCAGCAGTTACCGAAAGCCGGGACTAGCGTCCCAGACTGCAGATACGCAGTATTTT. It is translated as CASSYRKPGLASQTADTQYF.